The following is a TCR beta chain sequence with its context. What antigen it recognizes has not been identified. One base away there is no much larger clone; base qualities are not given. Participants in the prospective study were aged about 18 to 95 years, lived in under 30 United States geographic areas, and enrolled through a virtual design. Cohort assignment in the prospective study relied on participant-reported clinical history from a screening survey and a study questionnaire. Mobile phlebotomists in the prospective study collected whole blood, serum and a nasopharyngeal or oropharyngeal swab from every participant. Participants in the prospective study had the option to provide additional blood draws and questionnaires over a 2-month period. Before DNA extraction, prospective study blood samples were shipped either frozen or at room temperature. TCRbeta CDR3 regions were amplified from genomic DNA by means of the immunoSEQ Assay, a bias-controlled multiplex PCR. Per the original workflow: The number of nucleated cells in each sample was estimated from the amplification of reference gene primers within the assay. To quantify the absolute abundance of each unique TCRbeta CDR3 rearrangement, sequence reads were collapsed and filtered. Productive Simpson clonality was computed per sample as the square root of Simpson's diversity index over productive rearrangements. The table was pulled from immuneACCESS by TCRdb, which kept in-frame rearrangements only. Such tables lose some clones; where checked, under half of the loss comes from unresolved V genes, and the rest has no known cause. V, J and clone size derive from that table, while D and trimming were established from the DNA sequence. The sample data list some 180,000 clones, and 70% to 85% of these were observed just once. Around 5.5% of the sample belongs to the ten largest clones.

This record belongs to a study of blood T cell repertoires in COVID-19 (dated by TCRdb to 2018 to 2020). In terms of the full investigation: The collaborator samples originated in the United States, Italy and Spain and spanned the acute and convalescent phases of COVID-19. The material from the prospective study consisted of cDNA or gDNA derived from T cells, B-cell-depleted T cells, or PBMCs. Where available, HLA class I and class II types were taken from metadata supplied by the sample provider and were not determined by assay-based typing. A freely available public database, intended as a resource for researchers studying the immune response to SARS-CoV-2, is where the repertoires were released. The dataset comprised deeply sampled blood TCRbeta repertoires from subjects exposed to, actively infected with, or recovered from COVID-19. Sample metadata almost always included a de-identified subject ID, COVID-19 status, age in years and sex. The samples were drawn from two sources: the first 160 participants of the ongoing ImmuneRACE study, and 950 to 1,500 subjects contributed by 6 global collaborators.

There are 14 amino acids in the CDR3, from cysteine to phenylalanine inclusive. Solely the CDR3 DNA is kept, with 42 bases framed from the first base. The germline ends are 16 bases apart after V is trimmed by 6 bases and J by 5 bases. Via the germline V gene (reference sequence), CDR1 is WNHNN and CDR2 SYGVQD. The paper as a whole reports these results and caveats: Clinical and demographic metadata were provided uncurated, with the amount varying by source and participant.

Recombination linked TRBV10-1 to TRBJ2-5; TRBD2 is a weak D gene call, 6 bases matching. Input material: PBMCs or T cells enriched from blood (not recorded which). This TCR derives from a woman aged 60-75 years with acute COVID-19. The nucleotides are TGCGCCAGCAGCGAGGGGACTTCCACCGAGACCCAGTACTTC. Its protein is CASSEGTSTETQYF.